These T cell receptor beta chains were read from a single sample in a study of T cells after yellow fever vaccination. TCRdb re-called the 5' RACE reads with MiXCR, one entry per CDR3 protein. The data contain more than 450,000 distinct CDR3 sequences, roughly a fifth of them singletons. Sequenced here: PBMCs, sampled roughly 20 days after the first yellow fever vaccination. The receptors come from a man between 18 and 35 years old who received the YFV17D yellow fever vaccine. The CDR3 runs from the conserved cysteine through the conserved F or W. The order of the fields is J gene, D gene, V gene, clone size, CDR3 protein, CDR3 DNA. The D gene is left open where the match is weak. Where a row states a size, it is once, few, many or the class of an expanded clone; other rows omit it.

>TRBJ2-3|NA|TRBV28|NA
CASSSSRAQYF
TGTGCCAGCAGTTCATCCCGGGCGCAGTATTTT
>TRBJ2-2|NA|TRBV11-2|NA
CASSSTRHYNSWSTGELFF
TGTGCCAGCAGCTCGACCCGTCATTATAATAGTTGGTCCACCGGGGAGCTGTTTTTT
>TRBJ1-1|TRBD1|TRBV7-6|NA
CASSLGPRQGQEAFF
TGTGCCAGCAGCTTGGGTCCTCGACAGGGGCAGGAAGCTTTCTTT
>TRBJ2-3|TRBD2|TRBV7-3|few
CASSNLAGTTDTQYF
TGTGCCAGCAGCAACCTAGCGGGGACCACAGATACGCAGTATTTT
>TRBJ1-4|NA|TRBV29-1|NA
CSVLLTNEKLFF
TGCAGCGTTCTTTTGACTAATGAAAAACTGTTTTTT
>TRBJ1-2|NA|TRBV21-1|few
CASSSKDRVGMYQVF
TGTGCCAGCAGCAGCAAGGACAGGGTCGGAATGTACCAAGTATTC
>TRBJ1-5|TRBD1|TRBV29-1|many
CSVGGQGNDQPQHF
TGCAGCGTTGGGGGACAGGGTAACGATCAGCCCCAGCATTTT
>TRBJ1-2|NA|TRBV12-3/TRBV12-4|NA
CASSFSRANYGYTF
TGTGCCAGCAGTTTCAGCAGGGCTAACTATGGCTACACCTTC
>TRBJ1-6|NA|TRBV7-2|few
CASSSRGTGLNSPLHF
TGTGCCAGCAGCTCACGAGGCACAGGGCTAAATTCACCCCTCCACTTT
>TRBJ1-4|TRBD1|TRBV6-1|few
CASSGDRRNEKLFF
TGTGCCAGCAGCGGGGACAGGCGCAATGAAAAACTGTTTTTT
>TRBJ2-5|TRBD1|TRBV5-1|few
CASSSTGTEETQYF
TGCGCCAGCAGCTCTACCGGGACAGAAGAGACCCAGTACTTC
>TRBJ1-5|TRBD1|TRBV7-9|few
CASTGTGEGQPQHF
TGTGCCAGCACCGGGACAGGGGAGGGTCAGCCCCAGCATTTT
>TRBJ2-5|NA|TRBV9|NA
CASSVDPDSQETQYF
TGTGCCAGCAGCGTAGACCCCGACAGCCAAGAGACCCAGTACTTC
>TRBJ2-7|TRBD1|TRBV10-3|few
CAISDPPGTGGYEQYF
TGTGCCATCAGTGACCCACCCGGGACAGGGGGTTACGAGCAGTACTTC
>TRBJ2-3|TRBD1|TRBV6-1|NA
CASSQDRGFTDTQYF
TGTGCCAGCAGCCAGGACAGGGGATTCACAGATACGCAGTATTTT
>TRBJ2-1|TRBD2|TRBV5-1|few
CASSSGGGNNEQFF
TGCGCCAGCAGCTCGGGGGGGGGGAACAATGAGCAGTTCTTC
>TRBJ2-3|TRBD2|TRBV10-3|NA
CATRTSGGTRDTQYF
TGTGCCACGCGCACTAGCGGGGGGACGAGGGATACGCAGTATTTT
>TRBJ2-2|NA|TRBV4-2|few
CASSLRHTNTGELFF
TGTGCCAGCAGCCTTCGACACACGAACACCGGGGAGCTGTTTTTT
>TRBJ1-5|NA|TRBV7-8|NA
CASSSVARGNQPQHF
TGTGCCAGCAGTTCCGTAGCACGGGGCAATCAGCCCCAGCATTTT
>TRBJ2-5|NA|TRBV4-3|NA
CASSQVGGRGETQYF
TGCGCCAGCAGCCAAGTCGGGGGGCGCGGAGAGACCCAGTACTTC
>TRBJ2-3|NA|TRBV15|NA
CATSRMGGTTDTQYF
TGTGCCACCAGCAGGATGGGGGGAACCACAGATACGCAGTATTTT
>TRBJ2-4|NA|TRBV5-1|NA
CASSSGTAKNIQYF
TGCGCCAGCAGCTCCGGGACAGCCAAAAACATTCAGTACTTC
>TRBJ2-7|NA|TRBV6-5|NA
CASSPGRGKYEQYF
TGTGCCAGCAGCCCGGGAAGGGGGAAGTACGAGCAGTACTTC
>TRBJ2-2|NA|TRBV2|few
CASSEDNHGELFF
TGTGCCAGCAGTGAGGACAACCACGGGGAGCTGTTTTTT
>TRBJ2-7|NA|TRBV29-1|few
CSIWTQIRGQYF
TGCAGCATATGGACACAAATTAGGGGGCAGTACTTC
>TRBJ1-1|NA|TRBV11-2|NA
CASKKGNTEAFF
TGTGCCAGCAAAAAAGGGAACACTGAAGCTTTCTTT
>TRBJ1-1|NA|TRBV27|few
CASRGTAREAFF
TGTGCCAGCAGGGGGACGGCCCGCGAAGCTTTCTTT
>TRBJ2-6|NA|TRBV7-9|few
CASSSRVPSGANVLTF
TGTGCCAGCAGCTCGAGGGTTCCCTCTGGGGCCAACGTCCTGACTTTC
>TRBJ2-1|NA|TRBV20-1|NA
CSARVWDNSYNEQFF
TGCAGTGCTAGGGTTTGGGACAATTCCTACAATGAGCAGTTCTTC
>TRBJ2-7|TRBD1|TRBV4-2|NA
CASSQDDRTGSSYEQYF
TGTGCCAGCAGCCAAGATGACCGGACAGGGTCTTCCTACGAGCAGTACTTC
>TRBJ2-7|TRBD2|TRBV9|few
CASSVSSGRQYSYEQYF
TGTGCCAGCAGCGTATCTAGCGGGCGCCAGTACTCCTACGAGCAGTACTTC
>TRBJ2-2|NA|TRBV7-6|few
CASSLAFSIHTGELFF
TGTGCCAGCAGCTTAGCTTTTTCGATACACACCGGGGAGCTGTTTTTT
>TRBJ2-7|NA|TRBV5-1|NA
CASSLAAGSGFGTYEQYF
TGCGCCAGCAGCTTGGCGGCAGGGTCAGGGTTCGGCACCTACGAGCAGTACTTC
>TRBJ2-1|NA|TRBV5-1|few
CASKVVSYNEQFF
TGCGCCAGCAAGGTCGTTTCCTACAATGAGCAGTTCTTC
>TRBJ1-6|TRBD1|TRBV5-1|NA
CASSLGQGVYSPLHF
TGCGCCAGCAGCCTGGGACAGGGGGTTTATTCACCCCTCCACTTT
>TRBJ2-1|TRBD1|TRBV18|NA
CASSPSFGTGLDEQFF
TGTGCCAGCTCACCGAGTTTTGGGACAGGGTTGGATGAGCAGTTCTTC
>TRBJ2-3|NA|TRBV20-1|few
CSASRPPRLDTQYF
TGCAGTGCTAGTCGGCCCCCGCGCTTGGATACGCAGTATTTT
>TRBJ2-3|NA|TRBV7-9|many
CASSFADTQYF
TGTGCCAGCAGCTTCGCGGATACGCAGTATTTT
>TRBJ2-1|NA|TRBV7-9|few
CASSLDVWQFF
TGTGCCAGCAGCCTCGATGTGTGGCAGTTCTTC
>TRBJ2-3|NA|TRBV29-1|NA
CSVEGQYKDTQYF
TGCAGCGTTGAAGGACAGTACAAAGATACGCAGTATTTT